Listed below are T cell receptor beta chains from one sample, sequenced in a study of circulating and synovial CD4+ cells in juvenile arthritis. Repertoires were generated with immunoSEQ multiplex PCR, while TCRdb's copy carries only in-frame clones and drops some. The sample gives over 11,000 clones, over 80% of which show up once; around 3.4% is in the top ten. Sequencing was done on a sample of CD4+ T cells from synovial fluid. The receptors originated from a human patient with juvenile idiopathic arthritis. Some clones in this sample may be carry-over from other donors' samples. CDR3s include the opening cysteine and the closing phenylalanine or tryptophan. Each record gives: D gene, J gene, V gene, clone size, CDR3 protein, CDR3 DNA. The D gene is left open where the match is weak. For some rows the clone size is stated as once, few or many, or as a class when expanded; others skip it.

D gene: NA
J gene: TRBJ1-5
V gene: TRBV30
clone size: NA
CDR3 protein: CAWSMTEVNQPQHF
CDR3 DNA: TGTGCCTGGAGTATGACAGAAGTCAATCAGCCCCAGCATTTT

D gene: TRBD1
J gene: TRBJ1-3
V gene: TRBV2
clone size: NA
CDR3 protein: CASRRQGLSGNTIYF
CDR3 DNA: TGTGCCAGCAGAAGACAGGGACTCTCTGGAAACACCATATATTTT

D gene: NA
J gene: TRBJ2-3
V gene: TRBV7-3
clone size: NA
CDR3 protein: CASSTYLASDTQYF
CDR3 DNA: TGTGCCAGCAGCACATACCTAGCGTCTGATACGCAGTATTTT

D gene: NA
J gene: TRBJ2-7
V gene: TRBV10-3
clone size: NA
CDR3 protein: CAIGREIAYEQYF
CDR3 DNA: TGTGCCATCGGTCGGGAGATAGCCTACGAGCAGTACTTC

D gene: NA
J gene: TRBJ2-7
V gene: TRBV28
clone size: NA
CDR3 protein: CASSLGGQGTYEQYF
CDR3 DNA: TGTGCCAGCAGTTTAGGAGGGCAGGGAACCTACGAGCAGTACTTC

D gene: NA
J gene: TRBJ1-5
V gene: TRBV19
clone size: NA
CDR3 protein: CASSPRPGSQGGNQPQHF
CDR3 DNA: TGTGCCAGTAGTCCCCGACCGGGATCTCAAGGAGGCAATCAGCCCCAGCATTTT

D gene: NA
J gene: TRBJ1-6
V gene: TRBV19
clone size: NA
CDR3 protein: CASSIVGTGSSYNSPLHF
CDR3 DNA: TGTGCCAGTAGTATAGTGGGAACCGGGAGCTCCTATAATTCACCCCTCCACTTT

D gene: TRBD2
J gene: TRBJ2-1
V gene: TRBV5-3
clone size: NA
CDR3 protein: CASSLLSGEPNEQFF
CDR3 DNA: TGTGCCAGCAGCTTGCTTAGCGGGGAACCCAATGAGCAGTTCTTC

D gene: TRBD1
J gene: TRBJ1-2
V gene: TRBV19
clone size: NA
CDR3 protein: CASSIGIRAGGSHYGYTF
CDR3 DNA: TGCGCCAGTAGTATTGGGATCAGGGCAGGGGGCTCCCACTATGGCTACACCTTC

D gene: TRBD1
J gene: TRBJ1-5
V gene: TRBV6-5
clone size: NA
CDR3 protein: CASRLTQGANQPQHF
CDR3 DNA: TGTGCCAGCAGATTAACGCAGGGGGCAAATCAGCCCCAGCATTTT

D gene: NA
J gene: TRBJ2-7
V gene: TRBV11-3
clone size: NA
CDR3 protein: CASSPGQPKDYEQYF
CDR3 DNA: TGTGCCAGCAGCCCCGGACAGCCTAAGGACTACGAGCAGTACTTC

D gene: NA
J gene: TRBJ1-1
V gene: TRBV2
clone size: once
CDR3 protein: CASSEFGNTEAFF
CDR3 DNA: TGTGCCAGCAGTGAGTTCGGGAACACTGAAGCTTTCTTT

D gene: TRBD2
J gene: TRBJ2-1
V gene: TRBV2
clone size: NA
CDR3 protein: CASSGGLAGAFSSYNEQFF
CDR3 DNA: TGTGCCAGCAGTGGGGGACTAGCGGGGGCCTTTAGCTCCTACAATGAGCAGTTCTTC

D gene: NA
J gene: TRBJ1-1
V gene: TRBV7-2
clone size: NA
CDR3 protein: CASSLAAQVGRNTEAFF
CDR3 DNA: TGTGCCAGCAGCTTAGCGGCGCAGGTTGGGAGGAACACTGAAGCTTTCTTT

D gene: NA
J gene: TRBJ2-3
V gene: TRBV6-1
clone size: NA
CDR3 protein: CASSGGLRADTQYF
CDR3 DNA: TGTGCCAGCAGTGGGGGACTTCGGGCGGATACGCAGTATTTT

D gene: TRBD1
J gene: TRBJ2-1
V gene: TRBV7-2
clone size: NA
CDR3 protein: CASSYQTGSNEQFF
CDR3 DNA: TGTGCCAGCAGCTATCAGACAGGGAGCAATGAGCAGTTCTTC

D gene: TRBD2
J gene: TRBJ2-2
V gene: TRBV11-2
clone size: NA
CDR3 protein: CASSLARGAGELFF
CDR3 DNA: TGTGCCAGCAGCTTAGCCCGGGGGGCCGGGGAGCTGTTTTTT

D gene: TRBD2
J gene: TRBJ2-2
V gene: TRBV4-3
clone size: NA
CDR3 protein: CASSEPGLQSTGELFF
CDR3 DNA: TGCGCCAGCAGCGAACCGGGACTACAATCCACCGGGGAGCTGTTTTTT

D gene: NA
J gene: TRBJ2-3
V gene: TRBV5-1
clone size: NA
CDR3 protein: CASSLSTDTQYF
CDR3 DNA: TGCGCCAGCAGCTTATCGACAGATACGCAGTATTTT

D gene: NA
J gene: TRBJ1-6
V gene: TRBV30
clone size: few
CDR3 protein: CAWSEEDDSPLHF
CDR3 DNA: TGTGCCTGGAGTGAGGAGGATGATTCACCCCTCCACTTT

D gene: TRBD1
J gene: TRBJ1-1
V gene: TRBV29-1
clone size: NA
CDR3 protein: CSVEDRGTEAFF
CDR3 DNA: TGCAGCGTGGAGGACAGGGGCACTGAAGCTTTCTTT

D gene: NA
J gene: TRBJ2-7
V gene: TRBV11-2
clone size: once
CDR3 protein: CASSFGGYEQYF
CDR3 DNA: TGTGCCAGCAGCTTCGGGGGATACGAGCAGTACTTC

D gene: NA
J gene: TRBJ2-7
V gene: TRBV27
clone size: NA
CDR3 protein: CASSGRAPPLSYEQYF
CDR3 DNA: TGTGCCAGCAGCGGGCGGGCCCCTCCCCTCTCCTACGAGCAGTACTTC

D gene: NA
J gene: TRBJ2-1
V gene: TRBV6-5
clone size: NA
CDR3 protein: CASSYRVEAYNEQFF
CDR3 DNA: TGTGCCAGCAGTTATCGGGTTGAAGCCTACAATGAGCAGTTCTTC

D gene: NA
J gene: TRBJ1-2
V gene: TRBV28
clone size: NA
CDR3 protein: CASSLGQPPYGYTF
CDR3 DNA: TGTGCCAGCAGTTTAGGACAGCCTCCTTATGGCTACACCTTC

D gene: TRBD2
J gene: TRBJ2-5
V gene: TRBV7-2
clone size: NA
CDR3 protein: CASSSISGGPAQETQYF
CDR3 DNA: TGTGCCAGCAGCTCAATTAGCGGGGGGCCCGCCCAAGAGACCCAGTACTTC

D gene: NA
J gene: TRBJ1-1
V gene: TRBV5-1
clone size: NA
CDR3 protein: CASSLDPGMDTEAFF
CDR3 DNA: TGCGCCAGCAGCTTGGATCCGGGGATGGACACTGAAGCTTTCTTT

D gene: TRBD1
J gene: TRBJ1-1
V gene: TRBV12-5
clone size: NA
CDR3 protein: CASVLTGVYTEAFF
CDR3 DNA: TGTGCTAGTGTCCTTACAGGGGTTTACACTGAAGCTTTCTTT

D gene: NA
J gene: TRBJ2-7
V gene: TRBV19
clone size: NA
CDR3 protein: CASRTGSEQYF
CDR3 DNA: TGTGCCAGTAGAACAGGGAGCGAGCAGTACTTC

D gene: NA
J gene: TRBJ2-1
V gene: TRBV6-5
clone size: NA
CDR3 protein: CASTPPGLSEQFF
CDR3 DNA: TGTGCCAGCACCCCCCCCGGACTTTCCGAGCAGTTCTTC